Shown below are 27 T cell receptor beta chains from a single sample sequenced in a study of blood T cell repertoires in COVID-19. Here immunoSEQ multiplex PCR was the method, and the copy in TCRdb shows in-frame clones only, minus some. The sample contains fewer than 600,000 clones, roughly 90% of which appear only once. The sequenced material came from PBMCs or T cells enriched from blood (not recorded which). The source is a woman aged 40 to 50 who had recovered from COVID-19.

The chain links TRBV21-1 to TRBJ1-1; the table names TRBD1, a call not compared with the DNA. TRBV21-1 is a recognized pseudogene. This CDR3 region has 15 residues. In DNA, the CDR3 is TGTGCCAGCAGCAGGGAACAGGGCCCGAACACTGAAGCTTTCTTT. Translating it yields CASSREQGPNTEAFF.

This rearrangement joins TRBV5-6 to TRBJ1-1, with a tentative D call TRBD1 (5 bases). The V gene's germline CDR1 is SGHDT and CDR2 YYEEEE. The CDR3 is 17 amino acids. V lost 0 bases to trimming and J lost 1 base, with 16 bases between them. The CDR3 sequence: CASSLVVGREANTEAFF. DNA of the CDR3: TGTGCCAGCAGCTTGGTTGTTGGCAGGGAGGCGAACACTGAAGCTTTCTTT. The whole variable domain, filled in from reference TRBV5-6 and TRBJ1-1, reads DAGVTQSPTHLIKTRGQQVTLRCSPKSGHDTVSWYQQALGQGPQFIFQYYEEEERQRGNFPDRFSGHQFPNYSSELNVNALLLGDSALYLCASSLVVGREANTEAFFGQGTRLTVV.

J is TRBJ2-6 and V is TRBV19; a weak D match, TRBD1 (5 bases). Trimming stripped 2 bases from V and 2 bases from J, with 10 bases between. The germline gives CDR1 LNHDA, CDR2 SQIVND (reference sequence). CDR3 length: 16 residues. This chain's CDR3 is CASSILRTTGANVLTF. In nucleotides, the CDR3 is TGTGCCAGTAGTATACTACGGACAACTGGGGCCAACGTCCTGACTTTC.

The chain carries TRBV20-1 and TRBJ2-3; D unclear. CDR1 DFQATT and CDR2 SNEGSKA come from the germline V gene (reference sequence). The CDR3 is 12 amino acids. Between the trimmed V and J ends, which lost 3 bases and 3 bases, there was a span of 7 bases. This chain's CDR3 is CSASPSTDTQYF. The CDR3 DNA follows: TGCAGTGCTAGTCCCTCGACAGATACGCAGTATTTT.

This clone was found once. The V gene is TRBV19, the J gene TRBJ1-2; D is unresolved. V was clipped by 3 bases and J by 4 bases, with 15 bases between them. Germline CDR1 is LNHDA and CDR2 is SQIVND (reference sequence). The CDR3 has 15 amino acids. This CDR3 reads CASSIEGTDAYGYTF. The CDR3 nucleotides read TGTGCCAGTAGTATTGAGGGAACAGACGCCTATGGCTACACCTTC.

CDR3 protein: CASSLSGTGRSTGQPQHF. In nucleotides, the CDR3 is TGTGCCAGCAGTTTATCTGGGACAGGGCGTAGTACGGGGCAGCCCCAGCATTTT. This chain connects TRBV27 to TRBJ1-5; TRBD1 aligns across 9 bases. From germline, CDR1 is MNHEY and CDR2 SMNVEV (reference sequence). CDR3 length: 18 amino acids. Germline trimming cut 0 bases from V and 7 bases from J; bases unmatched to any gene: 13.

This chain connects TRBV19 to TRBJ2-2, with TRBD1 matching 8 bases. The length of the CDR3 is 16 residues. In germline, CDR1 is LNHDA, CDR2 SQIVND (reference sequence). V was clipped by 3 bases and J by 4 bases; unmatched bases: 7. Written as DNA, the CDR3 is TGTGCCAGTAGTATCTGGAGGACAGGGCGCACCGGGGAGCTGTTTTTT. Translating it yields CASSIWRTGRTGELFF. The full variable domain, completed using reference TRBV19 and TRBJ2-2, is DGGITQSPKYLFRKEGQNVTLSCEQNLNHDAMYWYRQDPGQGLRLIYYSQIVNDFQKGDIAEGYSVSREKKESFPLTVTSAQKNPTAFYLCASSIWRTGRTGELFFGEGSRLTVL.

This sequence joins TRBV21-1 and TRBJ1-3. TRBV21-1 is marked as a pseudogene. There are 17 residues in the CDR3. The CDR3 loop is CASSKTNAPRSGNTIYF. The DNA of the CDR3 is TGTGCCAGCAGCAAAACGAACGCACCGCGCTCTGGAAACACCATATATTTT.

The rearrangement links TRBV6-2 or TRBV6-3 to TRBJ1-5; 8 nucleotides align to TRBD1. The germline CDR1 and CDR2 sequences are MNHEY and SVGEGT. After removal of 5 bases from V and 1 base from J, the junction contained 4 bases not matched to a gene. The CDR3 runs to 15 residues. In nucleotides, the CDR3 is TGTGCCAGCAGTAGACAGGGGAGGAGCAATCAGCCCCAGCATTTT. It specifies CASSRQGRSNQPQHF.

This clone showed up just a few times. V gene TRBV9 combines with J gene TRBJ2-7; TRBD2 agrees at 12 bases. The CDR3 covers 17 residues. In germline, CDR1 is SGDLS, CDR2 YYNGEE. V was pared by 4 bases and J by 4 bases, with 12 bases of the junction left unmatched. The CDR3 DNA sequence: TGTGCCAGCAGCACAAACACTGGGACTAGCGGGCTGTACGAGCAGTACTTC. Its translation is CASSTNTGTSGLYEQYF.

This clone was detected only once. The chain has TRBV12-5 and TRBJ1-1; 8 positions agree with TRBD1. The CDR3 sequence is 13 residues long. Trimming removed 3 bases from V and 10 bases from J; junction bases left unmatched: 7. Germline CDR1 and CDR2: LGHNT and FRNRAP. The CDR3 DNA sequence: TGTGCTAGTGGTTTCGGCAGCAGGGGGCCAGCTTTCTTT. Translation: CASGFGSRGPAFF.

CDR3 protein: CASSPRGGDTDTQYF. CDR3 coding DNA: TGTGCCAGCAGCCCGAGAGGGGGGGACACAGATACGCAGTATTTT. This chain uses TRBV5-6 with TRBJ2-3, with a possible D match to TRBD2 (7 bases). Trimming took off 4 bases at V and 2 bases at J, with 14 bases between the two ends. CDR1 and CDR2 (germline): SGHDT, YYEEEE. The CDR3 has 15 amino acids.

This chain joins TRBV2 and TRBJ2-7; D is perhaps TRBD1 (6 bases). The CDR3 loop spans 12 amino acids. The germline V gene has CDR1 SNHLY and CDR2 FYNNEI. V lost 6 bases to trimming and J lost 4 bases, with 10 bases between them. Here the CDR3 reads CASRARGYEQYF. CDR3 sequence (DNA): TGTGCCAGCAGGGCCAGGGGATACGAGCAGTACTTC.

This chain links TRBV5-1 with TRBJ1-1; D is unresolved. This CDR3 spans 13 amino acids. Between the trimmed V and J ends, which lost 5 bases and 6 bases, there was a span of 14 bases. The germline V gene encodes CDR1 SGHRS and CDR2 YFSETQ. This CDR3 reads CASRVEGAPEAFF. The CDR3, as DNA: TGCGCCAGCAGAGTTGAGGGCGCTCCTGAAGCTTTCTTT.

CDR3 loop: CASSTGTFNEQFF. As DNA, the CDR3 is TGTGCCAGCAGTACCGGGACTTTTAATGAGCAGTTCTTC. The V gene is TRBV3-1 (or the pseudogene TRBV3-2), the J gene TRBJ2-1; D may be TRBD2 (6 bases). There are 13 residues in the CDR3. V gave up 6 bases and J gave up 7 bases, with 13 bases separating them. Germline V gives CDR1 LGHDT, CDR2 YNNKEL (reference sequence).

V usage is TRBV29-1 and J usage is TRBJ1-4; D possibly corresponds to TRBD1 (6 bases). This CDR3 is built from 13 residues. Germline lookup yields CDR1 SQVTM and CDR2 ANQGSEA. V lost 6 bases and J 8 bases, leaving 16 bases between the germline ends. CDR3 DNA sequence: TGCAGCGTCCGAAGGGGGGAGGGGGAAAAACTGTTTTTT. Translated: CSVRRGEGEKLFF.

The chain combines TRBV19 with TRBJ1-2; TRBD1 is a possible D gene (5 bases). CDR3 length equals 14 residues. CDR1 and CDR2 (germline): LNHDA, SQIVND (reference sequence). The V end was cut by 7 bases, the J end by 3 bases, with 15 bases between. The chain's CDR3 is CASTTQGGYYGYTF. The CDR3 nucleotides are TGTGCCAGTACTACCCAGGGTGGCTACTATGGCTACACCTTC.

As to this clone: Other DNA sequences in this specimen translate into the identical CDR3. This chain connects TRBV5-1 to TRBJ1-1, with 7 bases fitting TRBD1. This CDR3 spans 14 amino acids. V gave up 0 bases and J gave up 1 base; unmatched junction bases: 0. Germline V gives CDR1 SGHRS, CDR2 YFSETQ. The CDR3 protein is CASSLDRGNTEAFF. The DNA of the CDR3 is TGCGCCAGCAGCTTGGACAGGGGGAACACTGAAGCTTTCTTT.

CDR3 residues: CASGSLGSSYNEQFF. Written as DNA, the CDR3 is TGTGCCAGCGGGAGTCTCGGCAGCTCCTACAATGAGCAGTTCTTC. The rearrangement joins TRBV2 to TRBJ2-1, with D tentatively TRBD2 (5 bases). The V end was cut by 8 bases, the J end by 0 bases, with 14 bases between. Germline V CDR1 and CDR2: SNHLY, FYNNEI. This CDR3 contains 15 residues.

V is TRBV7-9 and J is TRBJ1-4; 10 bases are a match to TRBD1. V was pared by 5 bases and J by 7 bases, with 7 bases of the junction left unmatched. Looked up from germline, CDR1 is SEHNR and CDR2 is FQNEAQ (reference sequence). CDR3 length: 15 residues. The CDR3 here is CASSPTGTGAEKLFF. In DNA, the CDR3 is TGTGCCAGCAGCCCAACCGGGACAGGGGCTGAAAAACTGTTTTTT.

This chain uses TRBV3-1 (or the pseudogene TRBV3-2) with TRBJ2-1; 7 bases line up with TRBD1. With V trimmed by 4 bases and J by 8 bases, 8 bases remained unmatched. The CDR3 has 14 residues. Germline V lookup: CDR1 LGHDT, CDR2 YNNKEL (reference sequence). The CDR3 DNA sequence: TGTGCCAGCAGCCGACGACAGGGCTCGGATGAGCAGTTCTTC. The encoded protein is CASSRRQGSDEQFF.

V usage is TRBV19 and J usage is TRBJ2-7, with 7 bases matching TRBD2. V gave up 0 bases and J gave up 2 bases; unmatched junction bases: 4. Germline assignment: CDR1 LNHDA and CDR2 SQIVND (reference sequence). The CDR3 consists of 15 residues. Written as DNA, the CDR3 is TGTGCCAGTAGTATAGAAGCTAGCGGTACCTACGAGCAGTACTTC. Encoded protein: CASSIEASGTYEQYF.

J is TRBJ2-1 and V is TRBV27, with 10 bases fitting TRBD1. Germline CDR1 MNHEY, CDR2 SMNVEV (reference sequence). The length of the CDR3 is 15 residues. V gave up 6 bases and J gave up 5 bases; unmatched junction bases: 7. The CDR3 protein is CASRLTGGIHNEQFF. The DNA of the CDR3 is TGTGCCAGCAGACTGACAGGGGGCATCCACAATGAGCAGTTCTTC.

There are a few counts of this clone. The chain is built from TRBV29-1 and TRBJ1-5; 10 nucleotides match TRBD1. The CDR3 length is 13 residues. The V gene's germline CDR1 is SQVTM and CDR2 ANQGSEA. V was clipped by 6 bases and J by 6 bases; unmatched bases: 5. The CDR3 DNA sequence: TGCAGCGTGGGGACAGGGGAAGGTCAGCCCCAGCATTTT. Its translation: CSVGTGEGQPQHF.

The V call is TRBV10-3, the J call TRBJ1-2, with 9 bases matching TRBD1. The germline V gene encodes CDR1 ENHRY and CDR2 SYGVKD. V lost 6 bases, J lost 4 bases, and 9 bases stayed unmatched. The CDR3 totals 15 residues. The CDR3 bases are TGTGCCATCAGGCAAGGACAGGGGCCCCTCTATGGCTACACCTTC. Translation: CAIRQGQGPLYGYTF.

This chain links TRBV3-1 (or the pseudogene TRBV3-2) with TRBJ2-4; TRBD1 might be the D (5 bases). Germline V gives CDR1 LGHDT, CDR2 YNNKEL (reference sequence). CDR3 length: 13 residues. V was shortened by 6 bases and J by 4 bases, with 10 bases between the two germline ends. DNA for the CDR3: TGTGCCAGCAGGGACATAGTGAAAAACATTCAGTACTTC. It translates to CASRDIVKNIQYF.

V is TRBV14 and J is TRBJ1-6, with unresolved D. The CDR3 is 15 residues long. V lost 1 base and J 8 bases, leaving 12 bases between the germline ends. Germline assignment: CDR1 SGHDN and CDR2 FVKESK. The CDR3 spells CASSQVGGIYSPLHF. CDR3 coding DNA: TGTGCCAGCAGCCAAGTCGGAGGGATTTATTCACCCCTCCACTTT.